These T cell receptor beta chains were read from a single sample in a study of blood T cell repertoires in COVID-19. Clones were sequenced by immunoSEQ multiplex PCR, and TCRdb holds only the in-frame ones, with some missing. The table lists about 110,000 clones, about 89% of them singletons, with 4.5% in the top ten. The sequenced sample was peripheral blood. Source of these receptors: a man aged 40-55 years with acute or convalescent COVID-19. Each CDR3 is given with its conserved first and last residue. The order of the fields is clone size, D gene, J gene, V gene, CDR3 protein, CDR3 DNA. The D gene is left open where the match is weak. Size is omitted from some rows. Given values are once, few, many or a class for expanded clones.

abundance: .
d_gene: .
j_gene: TRBJ2-5
v_gene: TRBV5-1
CDR3aa: CASSRETAVQETQYF
CDR3nt: TGCGCCAGCAGCCGAGAAACAGCGGTACAAGAGACCCAGTACTTC

abundance: .
d_gene: .
j_gene: TRBJ1-1
v_gene: TRBV5-6
CDR3aa: CASSRATGEAFF
CDR3nt: TGTGCCAGCAGCCGTGCTACAGGTGAAGCTTTCTTT

abundance: .
d_gene: .
j_gene: TRBJ1-2
v_gene: TRBV12-5
CDR3aa: CASGFVNYGYTF
CDR3nt: TGTGCTAGTGGTTTCGTCAACTATGGCTACACCTTC

abundance: .
d_gene: .
j_gene: TRBJ1-2
v_gene: TRBV3-1/TRBV3-2
CDR3aa: CASSHSSHRGSYGYTF
CDR3nt: TGTGCCAGCAGCCATTCTTCCCATAGGGGCAGCTATGGCTACACCTTC

abundance: few
d_gene: TRBD2
j_gene: TRBJ2-2
v_gene: TRBV27
CDR3aa: CASKRTSGRVPNTGELFF
CDR3nt: TGTGCCAGCAAAAGGACTAGCGGGAGGGTCCCGAACACCGGGGAGCTGTTTTTT

abundance: .
d_gene: .
j_gene: TRBJ2-7
v_gene: TRBV11-3
CDR3aa: CASSLGFSYEQYF
CDR3nt: TGTGCCAGCAGCCTCGGGTTCTCCTACGAGCAGTACTTC

abundance: .
d_gene: .
j_gene: TRBJ1-2
v_gene: TRBV18
CDR3aa: CASSPSTGDIYGYTF
CDR3nt: TGTGCCAGCTCTCCCTCGACAGGAGACATCTATGGCTACACCTTC

abundance: once
d_gene: .
j_gene: TRBJ2-1
v_gene: TRBV6-5
CDR3aa: CASSYLPASNNEQFF
CDR3nt: TGTGCCAGCAGTTACTTGCCGGCTAGCAACAATGAGCAGTTCTTC

abundance: .
d_gene: .
j_gene: TRBJ1-5
v_gene: TRBV19
CDR3aa: CASSNRRIDRTSNQPQHF
CDR3nt: TGTGCCAGTAGTAACCGAAGAATAGACAGGACTAGCAATCAGCCCCAGCATTTT

abundance: .
d_gene: TRBD2
j_gene: TRBJ2-1
v_gene: TRBV18
CDR3aa: CASSPKTASGGSSYNEQFF
CDR3nt: TGTGCCAGCTCACCAAAGACTGCTAGCGGGGGTAGCTCCTACAATGAGCAGTTCTTC

abundance: few
d_gene: TRBD2
j_gene: TRBJ2-2
v_gene: TRBV7-2
CDR3aa: CASSPRLAGGGGELFF
CDR3nt: TGTGCCAGCAGCCCAAGACTAGCGGGGGGCGGCGGGGAGCTGTTTTTT

abundance: .
d_gene: .
j_gene: TRBJ1-2
v_gene: TRBV27
CDR3aa: CASSFIGGRDGYTF
CDR3nt: TGTGCCAGCAGTTTTATCGGGGGGCGTGACGGCTACACCTTC

abundance: few
d_gene: .
j_gene: TRBJ1-4
v_gene: TRBV30
CDR3aa: CAWSVKLPNEKLFF
CDR3nt: TGTGCCTGGAGTGTTAAACTCCCTAATGAAAAACTGTTTTTT

abundance: .
d_gene: TRBD1
j_gene: TRBJ1-6
v_gene: TRBV5-4
CDR3aa: CASSPTQGNNSPLHF
CDR3nt: TGTGCCAGCAGCCCGACACAGGGGAATAATTCACCCCTCCACTTT

abundance: .
d_gene: TRBD2
j_gene: TRBJ2-7
v_gene: TRBV7-2
CDR3aa: CASSLLAGPYEQYF
CDR3nt: TGTGCCAGCAGCTTACTAGCGGGGCCCTACGAGCAGTACTTC